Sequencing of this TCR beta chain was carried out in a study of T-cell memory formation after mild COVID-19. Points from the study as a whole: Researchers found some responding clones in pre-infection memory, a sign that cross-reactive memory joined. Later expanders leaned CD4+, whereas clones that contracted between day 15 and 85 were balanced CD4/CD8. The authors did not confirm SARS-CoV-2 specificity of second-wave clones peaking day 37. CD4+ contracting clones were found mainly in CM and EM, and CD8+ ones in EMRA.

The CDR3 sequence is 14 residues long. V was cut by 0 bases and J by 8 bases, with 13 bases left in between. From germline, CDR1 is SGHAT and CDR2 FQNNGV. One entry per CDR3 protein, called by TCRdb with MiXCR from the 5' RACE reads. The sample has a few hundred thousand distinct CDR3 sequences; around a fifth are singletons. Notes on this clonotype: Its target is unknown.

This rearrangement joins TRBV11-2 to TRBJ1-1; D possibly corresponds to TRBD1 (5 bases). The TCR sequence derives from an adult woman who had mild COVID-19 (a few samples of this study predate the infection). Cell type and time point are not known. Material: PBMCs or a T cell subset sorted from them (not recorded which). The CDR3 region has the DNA TGTGCCAGCAGCTTAGATCTAAGGGGATGGGAAGCTTTCTTT. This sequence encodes CASSLDLRGWEAFF.